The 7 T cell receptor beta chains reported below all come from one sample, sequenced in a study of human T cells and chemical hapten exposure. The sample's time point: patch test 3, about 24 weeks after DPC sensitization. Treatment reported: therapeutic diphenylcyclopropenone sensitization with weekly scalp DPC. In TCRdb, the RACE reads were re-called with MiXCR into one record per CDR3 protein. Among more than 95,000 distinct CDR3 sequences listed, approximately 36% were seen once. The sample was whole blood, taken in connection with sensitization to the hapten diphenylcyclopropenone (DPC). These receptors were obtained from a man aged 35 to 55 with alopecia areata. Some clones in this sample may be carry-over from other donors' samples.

The CDR3 loop is CASGRDGANVLTF. CDR3 in DNA: TGCGCCAGCGGCAGGGATGGGGCCAACGTCCTGACTTTC. The chain recombines TRBV5-1 with TRBJ2-6; maybe TRBD1 (5 bases). The CDR3 has 13 residues. V was trimmed by 7 bases and J by 3 bases, leaving 8 bases between them. Per the germline V gene, CDR1 is SGHRS and CDR2 is YFSETQ.

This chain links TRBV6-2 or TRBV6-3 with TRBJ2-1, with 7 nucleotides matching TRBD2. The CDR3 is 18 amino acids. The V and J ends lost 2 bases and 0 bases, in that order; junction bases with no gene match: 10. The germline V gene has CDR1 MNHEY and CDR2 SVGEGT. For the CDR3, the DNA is TGTGCCAGCAGTTACCTCCGTAGGGAGGGGAGCTCCTACAATGAGCAGTTCTTC. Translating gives CASSYLRREGSSYNEQFF.

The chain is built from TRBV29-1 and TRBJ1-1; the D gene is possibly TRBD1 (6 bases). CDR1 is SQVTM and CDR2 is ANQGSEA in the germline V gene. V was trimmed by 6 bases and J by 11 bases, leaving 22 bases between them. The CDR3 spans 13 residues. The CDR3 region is CSVHSGGGDSAFF. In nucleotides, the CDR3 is TGCAGCGTCCATTCCGGAGGGGGAGACTCGGCTTTCTTT.

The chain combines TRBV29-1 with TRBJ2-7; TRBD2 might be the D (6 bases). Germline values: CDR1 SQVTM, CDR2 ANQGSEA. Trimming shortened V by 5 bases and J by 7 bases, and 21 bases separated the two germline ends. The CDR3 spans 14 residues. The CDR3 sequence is CSVSVEGRAGEQYF. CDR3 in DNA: TGCAGCGTTAGTGTTGAGGGCCGGGCGGGGGAGCAGTACTTC.

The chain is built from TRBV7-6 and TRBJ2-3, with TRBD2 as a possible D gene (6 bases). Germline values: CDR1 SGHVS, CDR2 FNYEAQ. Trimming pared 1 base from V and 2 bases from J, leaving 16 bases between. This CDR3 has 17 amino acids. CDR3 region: CASSLEGRGTYTDTQYF. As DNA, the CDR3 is TGTGCCAGCAGCTTAGAGGGTCGCGGGACCTACACAGATACGCAGTATTTT.

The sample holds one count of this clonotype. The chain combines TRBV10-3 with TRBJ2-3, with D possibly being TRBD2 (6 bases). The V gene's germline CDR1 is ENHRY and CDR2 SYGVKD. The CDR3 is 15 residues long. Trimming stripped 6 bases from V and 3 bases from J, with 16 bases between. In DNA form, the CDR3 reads TGTGCCATCAGCCTGGGGGGTCCCACTACAGATACGCAGTATTTT. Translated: CAISLGGPTTDTQYF.

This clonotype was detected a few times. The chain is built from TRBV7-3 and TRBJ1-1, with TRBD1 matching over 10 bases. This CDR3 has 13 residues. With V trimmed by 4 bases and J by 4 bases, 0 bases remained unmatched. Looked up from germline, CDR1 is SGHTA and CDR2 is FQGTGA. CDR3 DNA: TGTGCCAGCAGCTGGACAGGGGGCACTGAAGCTTTCTTT. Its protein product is CASSWTGGTEAFF.